The subject of this entry is one T cell receptor beta chain. These data belong to a study of blood T cell repertoires in COVID-19. CDR3 length: 16 residues. Germline-derived CDR1 and CDR2 are SGHRS and YFSETQ. The V gene lost 0 bases and the J gene lost 0 bases, with 11 bases spanning the gap. TCRdb keeps only in-frame clones here, not all; method: immunoSEQ multiplex PCR. The sample consists of around 210,000 clones, approximately 82% of them appearing once. This receptor was taken from a human donor in a cohort sampled during active COVID-19. This chain uses TRBV5-1 with TRBJ2-3; TRBD2 is a possible D gene (5 bases). Sequencing was carried out using peripheral blood. DNA of the CDR3: TGCGCCAGCAGCTTGGGACGGGGAACTAGCACAGATACGCAGTATTTT. This codes for CASSLGRGTSTDTQYF.